A single TCR beta chain is shown here with its context. This sample includes further DNA sequences coding for the same CDR3. The sample is drawn from a study of T cell responses to AZD1222 COVID-19 vaccine. About the study: The analysis combined second doses at about 4 or about 12 weeks.

Sequencing was performed with immunoSEQ multiplex PCR; in TCRdb, only in-frame clones are kept and a portion is missing. The data contain fewer than 85,000 clones, 90% of them singletons. Trimming removed 0 bases from V and 4 bases from J, with 9 bases in between. This CDR3 region has 14 residues. Germline V gene data show CDR1 as MRHNA and CDR2 as SNTAGT. The chain uses TRBV6-4 and TRBJ1-2, with a weak D call TRBD1 (6 bases). This specimen was peripheral blood, taken on day 0 of AZD1222 vaccination. This receptor was identified in an adult in good health. The CDR3 sequence: CASSDSTGSYGYTF. CDR3 DNA sequence: TGTGCCAGCAGTGACTCGACAGGTTCCTATGGCTACACCTTC.